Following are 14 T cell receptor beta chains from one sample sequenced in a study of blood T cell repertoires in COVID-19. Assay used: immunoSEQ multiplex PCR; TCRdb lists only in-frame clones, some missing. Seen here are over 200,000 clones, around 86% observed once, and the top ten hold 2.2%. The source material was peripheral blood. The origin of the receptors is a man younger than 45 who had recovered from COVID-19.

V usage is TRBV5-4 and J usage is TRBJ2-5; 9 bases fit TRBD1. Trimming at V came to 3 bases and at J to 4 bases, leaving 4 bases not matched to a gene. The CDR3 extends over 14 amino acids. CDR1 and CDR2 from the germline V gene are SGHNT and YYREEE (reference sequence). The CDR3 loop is CASSWDREGETQYF. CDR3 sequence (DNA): TGTGCCAGCAGCTGGGACAGGGAGGGAGAGACCCAGTACTTC. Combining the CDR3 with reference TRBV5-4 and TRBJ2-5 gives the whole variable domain ETGVTQSPTHLIKTRGQQVTLRCSSQSGHNTVSWYQQALGQGPQFIFQYYREEENGRGNFPPRFSGLQFPNYSSELNVNALELDDSALYLCASSWDREGETQYFGPGTRLLVL.

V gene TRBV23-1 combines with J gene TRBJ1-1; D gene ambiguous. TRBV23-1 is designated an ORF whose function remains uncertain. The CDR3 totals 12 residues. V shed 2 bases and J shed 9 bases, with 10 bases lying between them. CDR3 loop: CASSQNLLKAFF. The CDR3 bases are TGCGCCAGCAGTCAAAACCTACTTAAAGCTTTCTTT.

This CDR3 is CASSSGRLGRNEQFF. As DNA, the CDR3 is TGTGCCAGCAGCTCCGGGAGACTAGGGCGCAATGAGCAGTTCTTC. The V call is TRBV11-2, the J call TRBJ2-1, with D maybe TRBD2 (6 bases). In germline, CDR1 is SGHAT, CDR2 FQNNGV. V gave up 4 bases and J gave up 6 bases, with 16 bases separating them. CDR3 length: 15 residues.

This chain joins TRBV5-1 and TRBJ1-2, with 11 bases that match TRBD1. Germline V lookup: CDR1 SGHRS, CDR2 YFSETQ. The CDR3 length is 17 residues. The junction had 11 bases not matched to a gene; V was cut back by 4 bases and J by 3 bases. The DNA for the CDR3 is TGCGCCAGCAGCCCTGGGACAGGGGGTCCCTTGTACTATGGCTACACCTTC. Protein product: CASSPGTGGPLYYGYTF. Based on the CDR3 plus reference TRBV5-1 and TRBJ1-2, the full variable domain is KAGVTQTPRYLIKTRGQQVTLSCSPISGHRSVSWYQQTPGQGLQFLFEYFSETQRNKGNFPGRFSGRQFSNSRSEMNVSTLELGDSALYLCASSPGTGGPLYYGYTFGSGTRLTVV.

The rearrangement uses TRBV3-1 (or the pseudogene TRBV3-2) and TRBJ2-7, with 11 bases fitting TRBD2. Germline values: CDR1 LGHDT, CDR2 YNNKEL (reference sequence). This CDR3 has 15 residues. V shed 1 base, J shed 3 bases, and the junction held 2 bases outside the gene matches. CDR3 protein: CASSQGLAGIYEQYF. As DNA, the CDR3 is TGTGCCAGCAGCCAAGGACTAGCGGGAATCTACGAGCAGTACTTC.

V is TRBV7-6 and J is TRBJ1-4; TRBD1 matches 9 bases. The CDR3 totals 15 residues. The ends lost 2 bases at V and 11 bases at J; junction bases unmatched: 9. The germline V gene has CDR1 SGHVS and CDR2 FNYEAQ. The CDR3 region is CASSLWTGAMKKLFF. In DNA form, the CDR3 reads TGTGCCAGCAGCTTATGGACAGGGGCTATGAAGAAACTGTTTTTT.

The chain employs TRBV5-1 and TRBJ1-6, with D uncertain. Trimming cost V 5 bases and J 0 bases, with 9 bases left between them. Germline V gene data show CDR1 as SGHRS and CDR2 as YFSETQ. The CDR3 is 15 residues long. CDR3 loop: CASRSSVSYNSPLHF. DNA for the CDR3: TGCGCCAGCAGGTCGTCAGTCTCCTATAATTCACCCCTCCACTTT.

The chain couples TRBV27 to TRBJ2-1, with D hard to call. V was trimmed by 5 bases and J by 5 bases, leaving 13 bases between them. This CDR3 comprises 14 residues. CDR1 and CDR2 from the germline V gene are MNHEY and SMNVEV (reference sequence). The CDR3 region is CASSHGNDNNEQFF. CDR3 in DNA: TGTGCCAGCAGTCACGGAAATGACAACAATGAGCAGTTCTTC.

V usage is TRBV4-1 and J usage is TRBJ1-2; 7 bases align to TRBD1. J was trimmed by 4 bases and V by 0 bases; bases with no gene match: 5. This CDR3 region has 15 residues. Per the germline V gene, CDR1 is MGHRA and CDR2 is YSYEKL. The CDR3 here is CASSQEGWDSYGYTF. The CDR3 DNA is TGCGCCAGCAGCCAAGAAGGGTGGGACAGCTATGGCTACACCTTC.

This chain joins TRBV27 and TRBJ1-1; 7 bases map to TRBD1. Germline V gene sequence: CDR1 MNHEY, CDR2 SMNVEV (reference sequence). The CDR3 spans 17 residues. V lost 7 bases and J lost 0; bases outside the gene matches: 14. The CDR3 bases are TGTGCCAGCACTCATTCAACAGGGGCCGTAATGAACACTGAAGCTTTCTTT. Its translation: CASTHSTGAVMNTEAFF.

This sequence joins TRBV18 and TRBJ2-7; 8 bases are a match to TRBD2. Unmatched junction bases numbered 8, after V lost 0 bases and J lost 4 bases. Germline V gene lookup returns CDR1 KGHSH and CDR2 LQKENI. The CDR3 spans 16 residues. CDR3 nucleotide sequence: TGTGCCAGCTCACCACCCCCTCCGGGGGGGCTGTACGAGCAGTACTTC. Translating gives CASSPPPPGGLYEQYF.

The CDR3 reads CASSRTGGYEQYF. The CDR3 DNA is TGTGCCAGCAGCCGAACAGGGGGCTACGAGCAGTACTTC. V is TRBV11-2 and J is TRBJ2-7; 8 bases are a match to TRBD1. CDR1 SGHAT and CDR2 FQNNGV come from the germline V gene. The CDR3 length is 13 residues. J gave up 3 bases and V 5 bases, and 3 bases lay outside the gene matches.

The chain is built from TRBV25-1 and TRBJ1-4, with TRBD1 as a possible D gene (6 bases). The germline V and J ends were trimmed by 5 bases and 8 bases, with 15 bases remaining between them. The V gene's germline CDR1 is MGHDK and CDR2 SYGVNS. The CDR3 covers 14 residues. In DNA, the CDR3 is TGTGCCAGCAGTCCCAGCAGGGGAATAGAAAAACTGTTTTTT. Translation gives CASSPSRGIEKLFF.

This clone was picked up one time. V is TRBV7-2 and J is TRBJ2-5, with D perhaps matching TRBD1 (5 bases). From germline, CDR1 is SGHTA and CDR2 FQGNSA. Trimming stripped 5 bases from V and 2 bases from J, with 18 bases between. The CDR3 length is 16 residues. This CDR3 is CASSPHLGVGQETQYF. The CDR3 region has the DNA TGTGCCAGCAGCCCCCACTTAGGGGTTGGACAAGAGACCCAGTACTTC.